A single sample is the source of the 17 T cell receptor beta chains below, sequenced in a study of neurological immune-mediated disorders. TCRdb re-derived calls from the 5' RACE reads in MiXCR, one entry per CDR3 protein. The sample lists 70,000 to 95,000 distinct CDR3 sequences, 13% to 15% seen once, with 6.5% to 8% in the top ten. Material: PBMCs. The receptors shown here come from a woman aged 45-65 years in good health.

This clonotype was observed many times. V usage is TRBV5-1 and J usage is TRBJ2-7; 11 nucleotides match TRBD2. The CDR3 has 15 residues. Germline V lookup: CDR1 SGHRS, CDR2 YFSETQ. With V trimmed by 5 bases and J by 4 bases, 8 bases remained unmatched. CDR3 loop: CASRPGLADFYEQYF. The CDR3 coding sequence is TGCGCCAGCAGACCGGGACTAGCGGACTTTTACGAGCAGTACTTC. The variable domain in full, with the rest retrieved from reference TRBV5-1 and TRBJ2-7, is KAGVTQTPRYLIKTRGQQVTLSCSPISGHRSVSWYQQTPGQGLQFLFEYFSETQRNKGNFPGRFSGRQFSNSRSEMNVSTLELGDSALYLCASRPGLADFYEQYFGPGTRLTVT.

This clonotype was recorded many times. This CDR3 is CASSARQGMDEQFF. Here the CDR3 DNA reads TGTGCCAGCAGCGCAAGACAGGGTATGGATGAGCAGTTCTTC. This chain uses TRBV7-6 with TRBJ2-1; 7 positions match TRBD1. Per germline, CDR1 SGHVS and CDR2 FNYEAQ. CDR3 length: 14 amino acids. J lost 8 bases, V lost 5 bases, and 9 bases had no gene match.

At least ten counts were recorded for this clonotype. The rearrangement links TRBV11-1 to TRBJ2-1, with D tentatively TRBD1 or TRBD2 (5 bases each). The CDR3 is made up of 15 amino acids. The V and J ends lost 2 bases and 6 bases respectively, with 14 bases between them. Germline V gives CDR1 SGHAT, CDR2 FQDESV (reference sequence). CDR3 in amino acids: CASSLPGTRSNEQFF. CDR3 coding DNA: TGTGCCAGCAGCTTACCGGGGACCCGTAGCAATGAGCAGTTCTTC.

The chain carries TRBV4-1 and TRBJ1-5; no reliable D call. The germline V gene has CDR1 MGHRA and CDR2 YSYEKL. The CDR3 has 15 residues. The V end was cut by 6 bases, the J end by 2 bases, with 14 bases between. CDR3 nucleotides: TGCGCCAGCAGAGCCGGGATCGGGGGCAATCAGCCCCAGCATTTT. Residues: CASRAGIGGNQPQHF.

The chain employs TRBV5-1 and TRBJ2-1; 9 bases line up with TRBD1. Germline V CDR1 and CDR2: SGHRS, YFSETQ. This CDR3 spans 16 amino acids. The V segment lost 5 bases and the J segment 1 base; nucleotides outside the gene matches: 7. The CDR3 bases are TGCGCCAGCAGTACTCACAGGGGGCAATCCTACAATGAGCAGTTCTTC. Protein product: CASSTHRGQSYNEQFF. The variable domain in full, with the rest retrieved from reference TRBV5-1 and TRBJ2-1, is KAGVTQTPRYLIKTRGQQVTLSCSPISGHRSVSWYQQTPGQGLQFLFEYFSETQRNKGNFPGRFSGRQFSNSRSEMNVSTLELGDSALYLCASSTHRGQSYNEQFFGPGTRLTVL.

This clonotype has ten or more counts. This rearrangement joins TRBV20-1 to TRBJ2-5; the D gene is possibly TRBD2 (6 bases). CDR3 length: 16 amino acids. Between the trimmed V and J ends, which lost 6 bases and 5 bases, there was a span of 25 bases. Germline V gene lookup returns CDR1 DFQATT and CDR2 SNEGSKA (reference sequence). The DNA of the CDR3 is TGCAGTGCCGAAGGCCCGCGGGGTTCGACGAGGGAGACCCAGTACTTC. Protein sequence: CSAEGPRGSTRETQYF.

This clonotype was counted between two and nine times. The J gene is TRBJ2-7, the V gene TRBV6-5; no definite D call. The CDR3 runs to 15 residues. The germline gives CDR1 MNHEY, CDR2 SVGAGI. Trimming shortened V by 2 bases and J by 4 bases, and 15 bases separated the two germline ends. The CDR3 bases are TGTGCCAGCAGTTACGGCCCACCCCAAAAATACGAGCAGTACTTC. This sequence encodes CASSYGPPQKYEQYF.

As for this clonotype: A single base separates this from a much larger clone, so it may be a read error. This sequence joins TRBV29-1 and TRBJ2-1, with 10 bases fitting TRBD2. Germline V gives CDR1 SQVTM, CDR2 ANQGSEA. V shed 7 bases, J shed 11 bases, and the junction held 11 bases outside the gene matches. CDR3 size: 13 residues. The CDR3 sequence is CSAPISGRNQQFF. CDR3 sequence (DNA): TGCAGCGCTCCCATTAGCGGGAGGAATCAGCAGTTCTTC.

This clonotype was recorded many times. The gene calls are TRBV5-1 and TRBJ1-1; TRBD1 might be the D (6 bases). The V gene's germline CDR1 is SGHRS and CDR2 YFSETQ. V was clipped by 5 bases and J by 3 bases, with 14 bases between them. The CDR3 covers 14 residues. The CDR3 is CASSFAGEDTEAFF. In DNA form, the CDR3 reads TGCGCCAGCAGTTTCGCAGGGGAGGACACTGAAGCTTTCTTT.

This clonotype was seen at least ten times. V gene TRBV20-1 combines with J gene TRBJ1-5, with D perhaps TRBD1 (5 bases). CDR1 DFQATT and CDR2 SNEGSKA come from the germline V gene (reference sequence). The CDR3 totals 13 residues. V gave up 4 bases and J gave up 3 bases, with 10 bases separating them. The CDR3 DNA sequence: TGCAGTGCTACAGACAGTCACAATCAGCCCCAGCATTTT. This sequence encodes CSATDSHNQPQHF.

This clonotype was found many times. This chain connects TRBV9 to TRBJ2-3, with a tentative D call TRBD2 (7 bases). V was cut by 3 bases and J by 3 bases, with 17 bases left in between. Germline V gene lookup returns CDR1 SGDLS and CDR2 YYNGEE. The CDR3 is 16 residues long. CDR3 loop: CASSAFTGRVTDTQYF. The DNA of the CDR3 is TGTGCCAGCAGCGCCTTCACAGGGAGGGTAACAGATACGCAGTATTTT.

This clonotype was seen a few times. The chain joins TRBV20-1 to TRBJ1-1; a possible D gene is TRBD1 (6 bases). This CDR3 is 15 amino acids long. Trimming stripped 5 bases from V and 0 bases from J, with 16 bases between. Germline loops: CDR1 DFQATT, CDR2 SNEGSKA (reference sequence). CDR3 in DNA: TGCAGTGCTGCCACAGGGCCTAACATGAACACTGAAGCTTTCTTT. Translation gives CSAATGPNMNTEAFF.

This chain links TRBV7-2 with TRBJ1-1, with D uncertain. Germline CDR1 reads SGHTA; CDR2 reads FQGNSA. The CDR3 has 14 residues. Between the trimmed V and J ends, which lost 5 bases and 0 bases, there was a span of 10 bases. Written as DNA, the CDR3 is TGTGCCAGCAGCCTACATGGTTTGAACACTGAAGCTTTCTTT. Its translation: CASSLHGLNTEAFF.

In this sample, this clonotype turned up many times. V usage is TRBV5-1 and J usage is TRBJ1-2; 7 nucleotides match TRBD1. Trimming removed 0 bases from V and 4 bases from J; junction bases left unmatched: 12. The CDR3 is made up of 17 amino acids. Per germline, CDR1 SGHRS and CDR2 YFSETQ. DNA for the CDR3: TGCGCCAGCAGCTTGGCACAAGTGACAGGGCTTATCTATGGCTACACCTTC. Translating gives CASSLAQVTGLIYGYTF.

The table lists this clonotype with many counts. The rearrangement joins TRBV5-1 to TRBJ2-7, with a possible D match to TRBD2 (6 bases). The germline gives CDR1 SGHRS, CDR2 YFSETQ. The CDR3 extends over 15 amino acids. Trimming removed 0 bases at V and 3 bases at J, with 13 bases between. DNA for the CDR3: TGCGCCAGCAGCTTGGGTCTAGGAGCGGGCTACGAGCAGTACTTC. This codes for CASSLGLGAGYEQYF.

This clonotype came up many times. V gene TRBV7-8 combines with J gene TRBJ2-7; tentatively, D is TRBD1 (6 bases). The V gene lost 4 bases and the J gene lost 3 bases, with 16 bases spanning the gap. Germline V CDR1 and CDR2: SGHVS, FQNEAQ. There are 15 residues in the CDR3. The CDR3 DNA is TGTGCCAGCAGCTCTGATGGACAGAGAAACTACGAGCAGTACTTC. As protein: CASSSDGQRNYEQYF.

Ten or more counts support this clonotype. The chain employs TRBV5-1 and TRBJ1-2; D gene unclear. The CDR3 is 14 residues long. The germline V gene has CDR1 SGHRS and CDR2 YFSETQ. The V end was cut by 4 bases, the J end by 0 bases, with 10 bases between. CDR3 DNA sequence: TGCGCCAGCAGCCCGGATTTAGCTAACTATGGCTACACCTTC. This gives the protein CASSPDLANYGYTF.